This T cell receptor (beta chain) was recovered during a study of CD8 T cells in ankylosing spondylitis. In this sample, this clonotype turned up a few times. The antigen is undetermined. The TCR beta libraries were generated through quantitative 5'-RACE incorporating molecular barcodes. TCRdb redid the calling of the 5' RACE reads with MiXCR, one entry per CDR3 protein. The sample comprises approximately 340,000 distinct CDR3 sequences, around 15% of which are singletons, and about 1.1% rests with the top ten. General study results and limits: A CD8+ phenotype characterized the disease-linked clones, which were relatively rare in peripheral blood. Earlier studies detected some motif variants in reactive arthritis synovial fluid and blood.

Germline V gives CDR1 GTSNPN, CDR2 SVGIG (reference sequence). J gave up 3 bases and V 6 bases, and 17 bases lay outside the gene matches. CDR3 length: 19 residues. The receptor comes from a male donor with ankylosing spondylitis or in good health (not recorded which). What was sequenced was blood, either unsorted or a sorted T cell fraction (not recorded which). The rearrangement uses TRBV30 and TRBJ2-2; 12 bases fit TRBD2. The CDR3 DNA sequence: TGTGCCTGCGATAAGGCCGGACTAGCGGGATACTATTACACCGGGGAGCTGTTTTTT. This codes for CACDKAGLAGYYYTGELFF.